This TCR beta chain was found in a study of cytomegalovirus exposure and HLA in healthy donors. The PCR employed 60 Vbeta primers together with 13 Jbeta primers. Produced via immunoSEQ multiplex PCR; TCRdb's table is partial and in-frame only. The sample contains 150,000 to 200,000 clones, around 87% of which appear only once. The CDR3 consists of 12 residues. Trimming shortened V by 4 bases and J by 6 bases, and 10 bases separated the two germline ends. The germline CDR1 and CDR2 sequences are MGHRA and YSYEKL. The chain is built from TRBV4-1 and TRBJ2-7, with D possibly matching TRBD2 (6 bases). This TCR derives from a woman aged 18-29 years in good health and CMV-seronegative. The specimen was PBMCs. In DNA form, the CDR3 reads TGCGCCAGCAGCCTCGGAGGGGCCGAGCAGTACTTC. It is translated as CASSLGGAEQYF.